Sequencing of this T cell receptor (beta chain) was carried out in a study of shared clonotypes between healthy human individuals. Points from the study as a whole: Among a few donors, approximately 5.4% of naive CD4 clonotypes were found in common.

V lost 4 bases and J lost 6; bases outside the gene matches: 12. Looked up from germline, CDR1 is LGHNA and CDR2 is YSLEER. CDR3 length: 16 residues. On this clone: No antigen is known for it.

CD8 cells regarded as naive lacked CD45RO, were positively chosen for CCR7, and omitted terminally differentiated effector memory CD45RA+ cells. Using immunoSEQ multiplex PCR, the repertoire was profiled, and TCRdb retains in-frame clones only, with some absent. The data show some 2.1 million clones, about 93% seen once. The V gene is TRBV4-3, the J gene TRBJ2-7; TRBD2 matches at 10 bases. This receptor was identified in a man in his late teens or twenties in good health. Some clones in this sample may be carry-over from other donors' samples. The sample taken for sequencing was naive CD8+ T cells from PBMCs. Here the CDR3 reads CASSLTPSGSNGEQYF. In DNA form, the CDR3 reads TGCGCCAGCAGCCTTACTCCTAGCGGGAGTAACGGCGAGCAGTACTTC.